This T cell receptor beta chain was sequenced for a study of shared clonotypes between healthy human individuals. V lost 6 bases to trimming and J lost 6 bases, with 12 bases between them. The CDR3 is 14 residues long. Germline V gene lookup returns CDR1 MNHEY and CDR2 SVGAGI. Repertoires were generated with immunoSEQ multiplex PCR, while TCRdb's copy carries only in-frame clones and drops some. The sample has a few million clones, more than 90% seen once; the top ten hold roughly 0.13%. The sample holds a few counts of this clone. Its specificity is not known. Findings and limits, study-wide: Among donors, clonotype sharing was expected to be affected by sequencing depth.

J is TRBJ1-6 and V is TRBV6-5; D is possibly TRBD1 (6 bases). The receptor comes from a man between 18 and 29 years old in good health. Sequences were obtained from naive CD4+ T cells sorted from blood. Subset indicated: CD45RA+ positively selected. The CDR3 spells CASSRDTTNSPLHF. CDR3 nucleotide sequence: TGTGCCAGCAGCCGGGACACAACTAATTCACCCCTCCACTTT.